Shown below are 14 T cell receptor beta chains from a single sample sequenced in a study of TIL therapy for anti-PD-1-resistant metastatic lung cancer. Sequencing used immunoSEQ v3. Here immunoSEQ multiplex PCR was the method, and the copy in TCRdb shows in-frame clones only, minus some. The table lists tens of thousands of clones, 80% to 90% of them singletons, with 5% in the top ten. Time point in this sample: pre-treatment sample, taken before nivolumab and TIL therapy. Sequenced here: blood, sampled at baseline. These receptors originate from a person aged 30 to 80 with non-small cell lung cancer.

This clone was detected only once. J is TRBJ1-4 and V is TRBV19; no reliable D call. V shed 4 bases and J shed 8 bases, with 17 bases lying between them. Germline V lookup: CDR1 LNHDA, CDR2 SQIVND (reference sequence). The CDR3 consists of 15 residues. The CDR3 loop reads CASSRDLDRGEKLFF. The CDR3 bases are TGTGCCAGTAGTAGGGATTTGGACCGAGGGGAAAAACTGTTTTTT.

The count of this clone is one. V and J are TRBV15 and TRBJ2-6, with TRBD1 matching over 9 bases. Trimming took 2 bases from V and 3 from J; bases not matched to a gene: 5. Germline lookup yields CDR1 LNHNV and CDR2 YYDKDF (reference sequence). The CDR3 consists of 17 residues. The chain's CDR3 is CATSRIRTGVGANVLTF. Written as DNA, the CDR3 is TGTGCCACCAGCAGAATCCGGACAGGGGTTGGGGCCAACGTCCTGACTTTC.

J is TRBJ2-7 and V is TRBV7-8, with D unresolved. V dropped 2 bases and J dropped 0 bases, with 11 bases sitting between them. Germline assignment: CDR1 SGHVS and CDR2 FQNEAQ. The CDR3 length is 15 residues. CDR3 DNA: TGTGCCAGCAGCTTATTGGGCGGCAGCTCCTACGAGCAGTACTTC. Translating it yields CASSLLGGSSYEQYF.

The chain employs TRBV20-1 and TRBJ2-3; weak D call: TRBD1 (6 bases). V was trimmed by 6 bases and J by 9 bases, leaving 13 bases between them. The germline gives CDR1 DFQATT, CDR2 SNEGSKA (reference sequence). The CDR3 runs 11 residues. CDR3 sequence reads: CSAPSDRTQYF. CDR3 nucleotides: TGCAGTGCCCCCTCGGACAGAACGCAGTATTTT.

This clone came up once. The chain employs TRBV4-2 and TRBJ2-7; TRBD2 matches 8 bases. The CDR3 runs to 15 residues. The V gene end was trimmed by 0 bases and the J gene end by 0 bases; junction bases not matched to a gene: 1. In germline, CDR1 is LGHNA, CDR2 YNFKEQ. The CDR3 bases are TGTGCCAGCAGCCAAGATCTAGCGGGCTCCTACGAGCAGTACTTC. It yields the protein CASSQDLAGSYEQYF.

This clone occurred once. The chain combines TRBV27 with TRBJ1-1; D gene uncertain. V was trimmed by 3 bases and J by 6 bases, leaving 11 bases between them. In germline, CDR1 is MNHEY, CDR2 SMNVEV (reference sequence). The CDR3 has 13 residues. The chain's CDR3 is CASSFSEAAEAFF. CDR3 in DNA: TGTGCCAGCAGTTTCTCCGAGGCCGCTGAAGCTTTCTTT.

The rearrangement joins TRBV28 to TRBJ1-6; 8 nucleotides match TRBD1. This CDR3 is 14 amino acids long. V lost 6 bases, J lost 6 bases, and 4 bases stayed unmatched. CDR1 is MDHEN, CDR2 SYDVKM, per germline. CDR3 amino acids: CASRTGALNSPLHF. The DNA of the CDR3 is TGTGCCAGCAGGACAGGGGCCCTTAATTCACCCCTCCACTTT.

This chain uses TRBV4-3 with TRBJ2-1; possibly TRBD2 for D (6 bases). Trimming left V 3 bases short and J 6 bases short, with 6 bases between. This CDR3 is built from 12 residues. CDR1 and CDR2 from the germline V gene are LGHNA and YSLEER. CDR3 in amino acids: CASSQGGNEQFF. CDR3 nucleotides: TGCGCCAGCAGCCAGGGGGGCAATGAGCAGTTCTTC.

J is TRBJ2-5 and V is TRBV20-1; D remains ambiguous. Germline V lookup: CDR1 DFQATT, CDR2 SNEGSKA (reference sequence). This CDR3 is built from 10 residues. Trimming left V 3 bases short and J 5 bases short, with 4 bases between. The CDR3 sequence: CSAREETQYF. The DNA for the CDR3 is TGCAGTGCTAGGGAGGAGACCCAGTACTTC.

The chain joins TRBV29-1 to TRBJ1-2; perhaps TRBD1 as D (5 bases). This CDR3 spans 13 amino acids. The germline V gene has CDR1 SQVTM and CDR2 ANQGSEA. V lost 4 bases, J lost 8 bases, and 17 bases lay in between. The CDR3 region has the DNA TGCAGCGTTGGGTTTGGGCAGGGAGGCGGCTACACCTTC. It yields the protein CSVGFGQGGGYTF. Complete variable domain (other parts from reference TRBV29-1 and TRBJ1-2): SAVISQKPSRDICQRGTSLTIQCQVDSQVTMMFWYRQQPGQSLTLIATANQGSEATYESGFVIDKFPISRPNLTFSTLTVSNMSPEDSSIYLCSVGFGQGGGYTFGSGTRLTVV.

The genes are TRBV28 and TRBJ1-5; TRBD1 is a possible D gene (6 bases). Deletions cut 7 bases from V and 3 bases from J, with 22 bases between. The CDR3 consists of 17 residues. CDR1 is MDHEN, CDR2 SYDVKM, per germline. The CDR3 sequence is CASNRGSKGEYNQPQHF. DNA of the CDR3: TGTGCCAGCAATAGGGGTTCGAAGGGGGAATACAATCAGCCCCAGCATTTT.

The chain combines TRBV25-1 with TRBJ2-7; the D gene is possibly TRBD1 (6 bases). The germline CDR1 and CDR2 sequences are MGHDK and SYGVNS. V was clipped by 6 bases and J by 7 bases, with 13 bases between them. This CDR3 spans 12 amino acids. This chain's CDR3 is CASSPQGWEQYF. For the CDR3, the DNA is TGTGCCAGCAGCCCACAGGGTTGGGAGCAGTACTTC.

The chain links TRBV19 to TRBJ1-4; D possibly corresponds to TRBD1 (5 bases). V shed 7 bases and J shed 7 bases, with 16 bases lying between them. Per germline, CDR1 LNHDA and CDR2 SQIVND (reference sequence). This CDR3 has 14 residues. The CDR3 reads CASNTGTDFEKLFF. The CDR3 bases are TGTGCCAGTAACACCGGGACTGATTTTGAAAAACTGTTTTTT.

The genes are TRBV7-2 and TRBJ2-1; D possibly corresponds to TRBD2 (5 bases). This CDR3 contains 14 residues. The V gene's germline CDR1 is SGHTA and CDR2 FQGNSA. The ends were cut back, 7 bases at V and 0 bases at J, with 10 bases in the middle. DNA for the CDR3: TGTGCCAGCATCCCAGCGGTCTCCTACAATGAGCAGTTCTTC. Amino acids: CASIPAVSYNEQFF.